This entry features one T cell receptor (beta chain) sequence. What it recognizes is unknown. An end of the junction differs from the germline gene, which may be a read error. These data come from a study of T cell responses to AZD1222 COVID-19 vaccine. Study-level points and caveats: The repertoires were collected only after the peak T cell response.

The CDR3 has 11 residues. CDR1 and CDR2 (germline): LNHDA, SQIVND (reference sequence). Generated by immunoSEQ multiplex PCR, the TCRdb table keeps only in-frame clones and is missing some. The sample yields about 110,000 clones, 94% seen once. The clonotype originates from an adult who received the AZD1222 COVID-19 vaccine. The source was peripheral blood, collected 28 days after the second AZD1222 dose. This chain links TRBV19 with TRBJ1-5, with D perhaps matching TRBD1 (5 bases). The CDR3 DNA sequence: TGTGCCAGTACTATAGGGAGACAGCAGCATTTT. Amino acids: CASTIGRQQHF.